The following is a T cell receptor beta chain sequence with its context. It lacks a known antigen. No per-base quality is available; no much larger clone lies one base away. V sheds 5 bases and J sheds 5 bases, leaving 20 bases between their ends. Counted from cysteine to phenylalanine, this CDR3 has 16 amino acids. The entry retains the CDR3 DNA only, 48 bases that are in frame from base 1. CDR1 and CDR2 (SGHRS, YFSETQ) derive from the germline V gene. Starting from 400 ng RNA, TCR libraries were constructed with the Immunoverse kit using molecular barcoded adaptors that cover the alpha/delta and beta/gamma chains. TCR library preparation used the same RNA that went into transcriptome sequencing. Sequencing of the TCR libraries was done on an Illumina HiSeq 4000 with 2 x 150 cycles. As for the original processing: With MiXCR, TCR reads were aligned to human V, D, J and C references and assembled into CDR3 clonotypes, with quality filtering and error correction included. Clonotype counts and gene usage diversity were analyzed with the tcR package in R. Raw mapping reads were checked after the RNA-seq reads had been mapped by STAR aligner version 2.5.3a onto the human GRCh37 genome. To test how sequencing depth affected the clonotypes detected, IR-seq fastq files were randomly downsampled with Seqtk 1.3. The raw public data were reprocessed by TCRdb itself: fastp quality trimming at Q25, MiXCR clonotype calling, in-frame beta chains only. Each entry is one CDR3 protein sequence, shown with its most common DNA and genes. The V and J calls were not made by the authors but by TCRdb's processing. Present in this sample are some 130,000 distinct CDR3 sequences, roughly 13% of which were seen just once. The ten largest make up approximately 10% of the sample.

The data originate from a study of read filtering for tumor transcriptome and immune sequencing (dated by TCRdb to 2019 to 2021). About the study as a whole: The cohort was composed of approximately 17 male and more than twelve female patients, with a mean age of roughly 61 years and an age range of roughly 45 to 85. By revised international staging, about 8 patients were R-ISS I, approximately 15 were R-ISS II and roughly seven were R-ISS III. After DNase treatment, whole-transcriptome libraries were prepared with the TruSeq RNA Access Library Prep Kit. TCR-region mapped reads per sample ranged from about 4.05 to 10.27 million with IR-seq versus only roughly 80 to 1273 with RNA-seq. The study compared TCR repertoires from targeted immune repertoire sequencing and bulk whole-transcriptome sequencing run on the same bone marrow samples. One main goal was a read-filtering strategy for immune repertoire data, in particular deciding whether clonotypes backed by only one read should be removed. General conclusions and limits of the study: Clonotypes were captured by IR-seq at much higher depth and more reliably than by RNA-seq, and smaller IR-seq throughput was sufficient for identification of most shared clonotypes. Single-read clonotypes made up 80% to 90% of clonotypes but only around 4% of total reads in IR-seq, compared with 65% to 75% of clonotypes and 35% to 55% of reads in RNA-seq. The sorted CD138-negative fraction was not purified T cells but a mixed bone marrow immune population. The correlation between IR-seq and RNA-seq shared clonotype proportions was increased by removal of single-read clonotypes.

Each patient had bone marrow sampled at the time of active disease. Ficoll-Hypaque density gradient centrifugation was used to isolate the bone marrow mononuclear cells. CD138-negative cells were obtained by negative selection after labeling with CD138 magnetic microbeads on a MACS separator, removing myeloma plasma cells. Flow cytometry on an Attune NxT with CD138 antibodies was used to check the purity of the isolated cells. Total RNA was extracted using TRIzol reagent and was quantified on a NanoDrop spectrophotometer. For each patient, paired RNA-seq and IR-seq were run on the CD138-negative bone marrow sample from that patient.

The sequence is built from TRBV5-1 and TRBJ2-1; there is no confident call for the D gene. The source of this sequence is a donor at least 40 years old with multiple myeloma. Specimen: a population of CD138-negative cells sorted from bone marrow. The sample's cell subset or site, from its label and the paper: bone marrow mononuclear cells depleted of CD138+ plasma/myeloma cells by negative magnetic selection. In nucleotides, the sequence is TGCGCCAGCAGGAGAACACCCAAGGATGACGACAATGAGCAGTTCTTC. Translated, this gives CASRRTPKDDDNEQFF.